This T cell receptor (beta chain) was obtained from a study of T cells in Graves' hyperthyroidism and ophthalmopathy. RNA transcripts gave rise to amplified TCR beta CDR3 regions. Carried out on the TCR CDR3, a first-round RT-PCR used the HTBI primer set. TCRdb itself ran the multiplex PCR reads through MiXCR, one entry per CDR3 protein. The data hold 400,000 to 600,000 distinct CDR3 sequences, with less than 25% observed a single time. Trimming pared 1 base from V and 8 bases from J, leaving 11 bases between. The CDR3 runs 13 residues. Hyperthyroidism in the patients, aged 18 to 65, was newly diagnosed and under 2 months in duration. A patient was excluded if there was uncontrolled infection, other autoimmune disease, pregnancy or lactation. From more than 9.5 ml of fresh peripheral blood, PBMCs were isolated. This clonotype came up many times.

This rearrangement joins TRBV12-3 or TRBV12-4 to TRBJ1-1; tentatively, D is TRBD1 (5 bases). The TCR was taken from a young man with Graves' hyperthyroidism. Sequenced sample: blood. CDR3 in DNA: TGTGCCAGCAGTTTAGGGGGTGGGGGGGAAGCTTTCTTT. This encodes CASSLGGGGEAFF.